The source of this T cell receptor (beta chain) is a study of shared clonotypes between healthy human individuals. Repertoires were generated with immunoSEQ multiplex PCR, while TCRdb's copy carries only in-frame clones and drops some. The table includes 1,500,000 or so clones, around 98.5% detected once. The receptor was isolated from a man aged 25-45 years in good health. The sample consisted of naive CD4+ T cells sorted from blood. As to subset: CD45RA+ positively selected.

The CDR3, as DNA: TGTGCCAGCAGCCCTCAGGGTTATACGCAGTATTTT. This encodes CASSPQGYTQYF. V is TRBV5-6 and J is TRBJ2-3; tentatively, D is TRBD1 (5 bases). CDR3 length: 12 amino acids. V was cut by 4 bases and J by 7 bases, with 10 bases left in between. Germline V lookup: CDR1 SGHDT, CDR2 YYEEEE.